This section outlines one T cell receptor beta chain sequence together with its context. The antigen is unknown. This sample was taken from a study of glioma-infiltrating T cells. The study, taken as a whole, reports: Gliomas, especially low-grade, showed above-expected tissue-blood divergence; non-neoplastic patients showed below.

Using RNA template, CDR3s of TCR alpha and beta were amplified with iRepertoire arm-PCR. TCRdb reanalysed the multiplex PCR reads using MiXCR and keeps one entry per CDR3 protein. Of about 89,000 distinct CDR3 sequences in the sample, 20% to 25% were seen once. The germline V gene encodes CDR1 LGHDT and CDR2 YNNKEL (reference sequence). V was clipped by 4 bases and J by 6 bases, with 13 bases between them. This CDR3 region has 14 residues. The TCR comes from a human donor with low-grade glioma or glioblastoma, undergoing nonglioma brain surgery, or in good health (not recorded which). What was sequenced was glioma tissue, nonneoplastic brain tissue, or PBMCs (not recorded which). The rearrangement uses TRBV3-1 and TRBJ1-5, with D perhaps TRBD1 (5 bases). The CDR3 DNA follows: TGTGCCAGCAGCCCCCGGGGGGGACGTCAGCCCCAGCATTTT. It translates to CASSPRGGRQPQHF.